The TCR beta chain described here comes from a study of CD8 T cells in ankylosing spondylitis. TCRdb reprocessed the 5' RACE reads via MiXCR and lists one record per CDR3 protein. The data contain some 240,000 distinct CDR3 sequences, roughly a quarter of them seen just once; the ten biggest clones take up 0.61%. Germline CDR1 reads MGHRA; CDR2 reads YSYEKL. This CDR3 comprises 17 residues. V lost 5 bases and J lost 8; bases outside the gene matches: 12. This clonotype has ten or more counts. J is TRBJ2-3 and V is TRBV4-1; 14 bases agree with TRBD2. This clonotype originated in a male donor with ankylosing spondylitis or in good health (not recorded which). The sample taken for sequencing was blood, either unsorted or a sorted T cell fraction (not recorded which). CDR3 region: CASSSGRLAGGPGTQYF. As DNA, the CDR3 is TGCGCCAGCAGCTCAGGAAGACTAGCGGGGGGGCCAGGTACGCAGTATTTT.